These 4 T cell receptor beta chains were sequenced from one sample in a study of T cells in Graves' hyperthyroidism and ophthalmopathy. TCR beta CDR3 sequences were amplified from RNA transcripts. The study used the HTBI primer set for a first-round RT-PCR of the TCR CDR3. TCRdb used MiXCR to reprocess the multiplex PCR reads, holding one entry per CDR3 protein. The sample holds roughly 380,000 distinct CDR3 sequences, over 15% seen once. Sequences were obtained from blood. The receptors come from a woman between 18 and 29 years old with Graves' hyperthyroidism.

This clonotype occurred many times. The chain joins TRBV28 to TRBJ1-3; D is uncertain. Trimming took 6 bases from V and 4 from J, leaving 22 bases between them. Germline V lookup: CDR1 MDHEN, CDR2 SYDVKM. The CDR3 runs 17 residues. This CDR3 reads CASRTGPPNESGNTIYF. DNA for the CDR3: TGTGCCAGCAGGACCGGGCCTCCGAATGAGTCCGGAAACACCATATATTTT.

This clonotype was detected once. The CDR3 DNA follows: TGTGCCAGCAGTGAAGATAGCGGGGGACCCTACGAGCAGTACTTC. Its protein product is CASSEDSGGPYEQYF. The chain carries TRBV6-1 and TRBJ2-7; 9 bases are shared with TRBD2. This CDR3 contains 15 residues. J gave up 2 bases and V 1 base, and 3 bases lay outside the gene matches. The germline gives CDR1 MNHNS, CDR2 SASEGT.

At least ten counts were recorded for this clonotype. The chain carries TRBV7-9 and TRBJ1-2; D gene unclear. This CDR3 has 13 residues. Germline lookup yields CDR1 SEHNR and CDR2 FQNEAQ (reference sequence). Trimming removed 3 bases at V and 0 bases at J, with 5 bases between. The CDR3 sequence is CASSFPANYGYTF. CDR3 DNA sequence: TGTGCCAGCAGCTTCCCAGCTAACTATGGCTACACCTTC. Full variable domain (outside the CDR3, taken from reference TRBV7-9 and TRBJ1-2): DTGVSQNPRHKITKRGQNVTFRCDPISEHNRLYWYRQTLGQGPEFLTYFQNEAQLEKSRLLSDRFSAERPKGSFSTLEIQRTEQGDSAMYLCASSFPANYGYTFGSGTRLTVV.

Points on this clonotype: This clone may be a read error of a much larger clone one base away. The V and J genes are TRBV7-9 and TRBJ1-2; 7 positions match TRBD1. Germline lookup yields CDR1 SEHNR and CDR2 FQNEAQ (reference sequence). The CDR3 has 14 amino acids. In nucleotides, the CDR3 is TGTGTCAGCAGCAGAGGACAGGTTAACTATGGCTACACCTTC. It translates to CVSSRGQVNYGYTF.